This T cell receptor beta chain was sequenced during a study of cytotoxic CD8 clonotypes in ibrutinib-treated CLL (dated by TCRdb to the early 2020s). Looking at the study overall: The cohort included about 15 treatment-naive and 11 relapsed/refractory patients; around 17 were IGHV unmutated. Of the 85 to 95 participants in the trial, about 25 had longitudinal samples available. Partial responses were observed in approximately 24 patients and complete responses in 2; after a median follow-up of roughly 72 months, remission was maintained in roughly 14 patients and progression was observed in about twelve. Cryopreserved peripheral blood mononuclear cells were collected before treatment, at response, and at either disease progression or sustained remission. On average, each sample had 255,043 productive templates and 96,000 or so productive rearrangements. Patients were still on ibrutinib when every remission and progressive disease sample was collected. Samples at response were collected after a median of 12 months of treatment, with a range of about 6 to 40 months.

Per the publication, the time point label means: progressive disease on ibrutinib. For TCR beta library preparation, about 2 micrograms of genomic DNA was extracted from cryopreserved PBMCs. Longitudinal blood samples from CLL patients receiving ibrutinib monotherapy were subjected to high-throughput TCR beta sequencing. The patients were enrolled in a single-center, open-label phase 2 trial of ibrutinib monotherapy. On a MiSeq, deep resolution sequencing aimed for a depth between 1 in 1 million and 1 in 200,000 T cells, with each clonotype covered approximately 10x on average. The immunoSEQ hsTCRB Kit was used to generate TCR beta libraries. The study's own analysis went as follows. Data were analyzed with ImmunoSEQ Data Assistant and ImmunoSEQ Analyzer, with V, D and J genes assigned per IMGT definitions. Clonality was computed as one minus normalized Shannon entropy of productive rearrangement frequencies, ranging from 0 to 1. Public clonotype analysis was restricted to overrepresented clonotypes comprising at least 0.05% of each patient's repertoire. Repertoires from some twelve age-matched healthy donors in immuneACCESS were used as clonality controls. What TCRdb holds here is the immuneACCESS table cut down to in-frame rearrangements. Part of the clones is not present; checked against another copy, under half of the missing clones reflect an unresolved V gene, and the others are unexplained. V and J calls and clone size are copied from that table; D and trimming were computed from the DNA. The sample table contains 35,000 to 40,000 clones; only one count was recorded for roughly three quarters of them. The top ten constitute about 9.4% of the sample.

V and J lose 4 bases and 1 base, and a span of 10 bases separates them. CDR3 length: 13 amino acids, cysteine to phenylalanine. Only the CDR3 portion is preserved as DNA: 39 bases, with reading frame beginning at the first base. CDR1 SQVTM and CDR2 ANQGSEA are derived from the germline V gene. Note on this clone: The antigen this receptor binds is unknown. The input lacks base qualities; no much larger clone sits a single base away.

The full study reports these points: Public clonotypes were rare and either shrank or stayed stable during treatment, and the rise in clonality at ibrutinib response reflected expansion of private clonotypes. An increase in clonality was observed at ibrutinib response, with clonality remaining stable during sustained remission and falling back toward baseline at progression. Sampling times were not matched between patients in sustained remission and patients whose disease was progressing, and lymph node repertoires were not examined. Baseline clonality exceeded that of age-matched healthy donors and correlated strongly with circulating CD8+ T-cell counts.

Sequencing was performed on PBMCs, taken at disease progression, from a patient treated with ibrutinib. The V and J segments used are TRBV29-1 and TRBJ1-1; there is no confident call for the D gene. The TCR comes from a human donor with chronic lymphocytic leukemia. The CDR3 reads CSVGRRQNTEAFF. The DNA sequence is given as TGCAGCGTTGGGAGGCGACAGAACACTGAAGCTTTCTTT.